Below are 30 T cell receptor beta chains sequenced from a single sample in a study of cytomegalovirus exposure and HLA in healthy donors. PCR used 60 Vbeta primers and 13 Jbeta primers. TCRdb keeps only in-frame clones here, not all; method: immunoSEQ multiplex PCR. The repertoire table contains 55,000 to 75,000 clones. Material: PBMCs. The source of these receptors is a woman aged 25 to 45 in good health and CMV-seronegative.

This rearrangement joins TRBV6-5 to TRBJ2-7; 8 bases fit TRBD1. The germline gives CDR1 MNHEY, CDR2 SVGAGI. This CDR3 region has 14 residues. V lost 0 bases and J lost 6; bases outside the gene matches: 4. The DNA of the CDR3 is TGTGCCAGCAGTTACTCAGACAGGGGCACCGAGCAGTACTTC. Protein product: CASSYSDRGTEQYF.

The genes are TRBV5-1 and TRBJ2-2; D perhaps matches TRBD2 (5 bases). V was shortened by 0 bases and J by 8 bases, with 8 bases between the two germline ends. The germline CDR1 and CDR2 sequences are SGHRS and YFSETQ. The CDR3 is made up of 13 amino acids. The CDR3 sequence is CASSLVGVGELFF. CDR3 sequence (DNA): TGCGCCAGCAGCTTGGTGGGAGTGGGGGAGCTGTTTTTT.

The rearrangement links TRBV18 to TRBJ2-7, with D unresolved. The germline V gene has CDR1 KGHSH and CDR2 LQKENI. Trimming removed 0 bases at V and 5 bases at J, with 11 bases between. The CDR3 is 14 amino acids. This CDR3 reads CASSPPFPSDEQYF. CDR3 in DNA: TGTGCCAGCTCACCACCGTTCCCCTCGGACGAGCAGTACTTC. The full variable domain, its missing parts supplied by reference TRBV18 and TRBJ2-7, is NAGVMQNPRHLVRRRGQEARLRCSPMKGHSHVYWYRQLPEEGLKFMVYLQKENIIDESGMPKERFSAEFPKEGPSILRIQQVVRGDSAAYFCASSPPFPSDEQYFGPGTRLTVT.

This chain links TRBV29-1 with TRBJ2-7; the match to TRBD2 covers 10 bases. CDR3 length equals 13 residues. The J segment lost 2 bases and the V segment lost 4 bases, leaving 2 bases of the junction unmatched. In germline, CDR1 is SQVTM, CDR2 ANQGSEA. For the CDR3, the DNA is TGCAGCGTTGGACTAGCGGGCGCCTACGAGCAGTACTTC. Translating it yields CSVGLAGAYEQYF.

The chain joins TRBV19 to TRBJ1-4; no definite D call. CDR3 length equals 14 residues. In germline, CDR1 is LNHDA, CDR2 SQIVND (reference sequence). The V end lost 3 bases, the J end lost 5 bases, and 10 bases lay between the germline ends. The CDR3 loop reads CASSMRASNEKLFF. The DNA for the CDR3 is TGTGCCAGTAGTATGAGGGCATCGAATGAAAAACTGTTTTTT.

Remarks on this clone: The germline gene is not matched at one end of the junction; a read error may be the cause. This chain links TRBV28 with TRBJ2-6; TRBD1 agrees at 10 bases. Germline V gene data show CDR1 as MDHEN and CDR2 as SYDVKM. The CDR3 has 12 residues. The CDR3 DNA sequence: TGTGCCAGCAGTTTAGACAGGGGGCCCCCCGCTTTC. It is translated as CASSLDRGPPAF.

The gene calls are TRBV29-1 and TRBJ2-3, with TRBD1 matching over 8 bases. V lost 3 bases, J lost 4 bases, and 6 bases stayed unmatched. The CDR3 runs to 14 residues. Germline CDR1 reads SQVTM; CDR2 reads ANQGSEA. The DNA of the CDR3 is TGCAGCGTTGATCAGGGGGCATCGGCAGATACGCAGTATTTT. Translated, it gives CSVDQGASADTQYF.

The chain has TRBV7-9 and TRBJ2-7; no definite D call. CDR3 size: 13 residues. V lost 2 bases to trimming and J lost 3 bases, with 8 bases between them. CDR1 is SEHNR, CDR2 FQNEAQ, per germline (reference sequence). The CDR3 DNA is TGTGCCAGCAGCTTAAACACCCTCTACGAGCAGTACTTC. This codes for CASSLNTLYEQYF. The full variable domain, completed using reference TRBV7-9 and TRBJ2-7, is DTGVSQNPRHKITKRGQNVTFRCDPISEHNRLYWYRQTLGQGPEFLTYFQNEAQLEKSRLLSDRFSAERPKGSFSTLEIQRTEQGDSAMYLCASSLNTLYEQYFGPGTRLTVT.

This chain's CDR3 is CATVPGQGSEQYF. CDR3 nucleotide sequence: TGTGCCACCGTCCCGGGACAGGGTTCCGAGCAGTACTTC. The rearrangement links TRBV10-3 to TRBJ2-7; 9 bases map to TRBD1. Losses at the gene ends were 10 bases for V and 6 bases for J; bases not matched to a gene: 10. The CDR3 extends over 13 amino acids. The germline V gene encodes CDR1 ENHRY and CDR2 SYGVKD.

V is TRBV18 and J is TRBJ2-7, with 11 bases lining up with TRBD1. Trimming at V came to 2 bases and at J to 7 bases, leaving 7 bases not matched to a gene. Looked up from germline, CDR1 is KGHSH and CDR2 is LQKENI. The CDR3 contains 15 residues. Here the CDR3 DNA reads TGTGCCAGCTCACCAATCGGACAGGGGGCCAAAGAGCAGTACTTC. Amino acids: CASSPIGQGAKEQYF.

V usage is TRBV6-1 and J usage is TRBJ1-3, with TRBD1 as a possible D gene (5 bases). This CDR3 has 14 residues. CDR1 is MNHNS and CDR2 is SASEGT in the germline V gene. V was trimmed by 4 bases and J by 0 bases, leaving 7 bases between them. The CDR3, as DNA: TGTGCCAGCAGTGCCCAGGGCTCTGGAAACACCATATATTTT. Translation gives CASSAQGSGNTIYF.

The rearrangement links TRBV7-9 to TRBJ2-3; perhaps TRBD2 as D (6 bases). Germline CDR1 and CDR2: SEHNR and FQNEAQ (reference sequence). The length of the CDR3 is 16 residues. V was shortened by 7 bases and J by 5 bases, with 22 bases between the two germline ends. The CDR3 region is CASNTVRGRYRDTQYF. Written as DNA, the CDR3 is TGTGCCAGCAACACGGTTAGAGGGAGGTATAGAGATACGCAGTATTTT.

The chain combines TRBV19 with TRBJ1-2; D call uncertain. V dropped 8 bases and J dropped 3 bases, with 13 bases sitting between them. This CDR3 has 13 residues. Germline lookup yields CDR1 LNHDA and CDR2 SQIVND (reference sequence). CDR3 sequence: CASLSDTHYGYTF. CDR3 coding DNA: TGTGCCAGTTTAAGTGACACGCACTATGGCTACACCTTC. Based on the CDR3 plus reference TRBV19 and TRBJ1-2, the full variable domain is DGGITQSPKYLFRKEGQNVTLSCEQNLNHDAMYWYRQDPGQGLRLIYYSQIVNDFQKGDIAEGYSVSREKKESFPLTVTSAQKNPTAFYLCASLSDTHYGYTFGSGTRLTVV.

The chain carries TRBV29-1 and TRBJ1-1; D unresolved. V was trimmed by 5 bases and J by 8 bases, leaving 12 bases between them. The CDR3 runs to 11 residues. Germline values: CDR1 SQVTM, CDR2 ANQGSEA. The CDR3 coding sequence is TGCAGCGTTAGGCAGGCAAGGGAAGCTTTCTTT. Translation: CSVRQAREAFF.

The chain couples TRBV7-6 to TRBJ1-6; possibly TRBD1 for D (6 bases). V lost 5 bases and J lost 8, with 13 bases in between. The CDR3 is 14 residues long. The germline V gene encodes CDR1 SGHVS and CDR2 FNYEAQ. The CDR3 DNA reads TGTGCCAGCAGCCAGGGGATAAAGGATTCACCCCTCCACTTT. Translated: CASSQGIKDSPLHF.

DNA for the CDR3: TGTGCCAGCAGTTACTCCCCGGCAGGGGATCAAGATGGCTACACCTTC. Protein: CASSYSPAGDQDGYTF. This chain connects TRBV6-6 to TRBJ1-2; possibly TRBD1 for D (6 bases). Germline values: CDR1 MNHNY, CDR2 SVGAGI (reference sequence). The CDR3 runs to 16 residues. V was trimmed by 0 bases and J by 6 bases, leaving 17 bases between them.

The chain joins TRBV15 to TRBJ1-5; D is uncertain. The germline V gene encodes CDR1 LNHNV and CDR2 YYDKDF (reference sequence). The CDR3 covers 15 residues. The germline V and J ends were trimmed by 0 bases and 4 bases, with 10 bases remaining between them. In nucleotides, the CDR3 is TGTGCCACCAGCAGAGAGTCCGGGATGAATCAGCCCCAGCATTTT. Encoded protein: CATSRESGMNQPQHF.

The V gene is TRBV7-3, the J gene TRBJ2-1; 15 positions match TRBD2. This CDR3 has 18 residues. J lost 9 bases, V lost 5 bases, and 14 bases had no gene match. CDR1 and CDR2 (germline): SGHTA, FQGTGA. The CDR3 bases are TGTGCCAGCAGCGTCGGACTAGCGGGAGGGCTGTTGCCTGGTGAGCAGTTCTTC. Residues: CASSVGLAGGLLPGEQFF.

The chain uses TRBV6-1 and TRBJ1-2; the D is unclear. The germline V gene has CDR1 MNHNS and CDR2 SASEGT. The CDR3 loop spans 15 amino acids. Trimming pared 1 base from V and 6 bases from J, leaving 15 bases between. The CDR3 coding sequence is TGTGCCAGCAGTGAAGTAGGTGGAGGACCCCATGGCTACACCTTC. It encodes CASSEVGGGPHGYTF.

This rearrangement joins TRBV28 to TRBJ2-2; D might be TRBD1 (5 bases). This CDR3 region has 16 residues. Germline CDR1 MDHEN, CDR2 SYDVKM. Trimming stripped 6 bases from V and 7 bases from J, with 21 bases between. The CDR3: CASSPIEAGYVGELFF. The CDR3 nucleotides read TGTGCCAGCAGCCCTATAGAGGCAGGGTATGTCGGGGAGCTGTTTTTT.

V is TRBV7-8 and J is TRBJ2-7; perhaps TRBD2 as D (5 bases). This CDR3 spans 14 amino acids. The germline V gene has CDR1 SGHVS and CDR2 FQNEAQ. Trimming took 1 base from V and 3 from J, leaving 10 bases between them. The CDR3 DNA is TGTGCCAGCAGCTTAGGAGGGTCTGTCTACGAGCAGTACTTC. Translation: CASSLGGSVYEQYF.

J is TRBJ1-3 and V is TRBV28, with unresolved D. CDR3 length equals 13 residues. The germline V gene has CDR1 MDHEN and CDR2 SYDVKM. V dropped 7 bases and J dropped 0 bases, with 7 bases sitting between them. CDR3 in amino acids: CASTQDSGNTIYF. The CDR3 region has the DNA TGTGCCAGCACCCAGGACTCTGGAAACACCATATATTTT.

The chain is built from TRBV4-3 and TRBJ1-2; 9 bases map to TRBD1. The germline V gene encodes CDR1 LGHNA and CDR2 YSLEER. The V gene end was trimmed by 0 bases and the J gene end by 4 bases; junction bases not matched to a gene: 3. CDR3 size: 15 residues. The DNA for the CDR3 is TGCGCCAGCAGCCAAGAGGGACAGGGAAGCTATGGCTACACCTTC. This sequence encodes CASSQEGQGSYGYTF.

The chain recombines TRBV9 with TRBJ2-2; D is unresolved. Trimming pared 5 bases from V and 6 bases from J, leaving 14 bases between. The CDR3 covers 14 residues. CDR1 is SGDLS, CDR2 YYNGEE, per germline. The CDR3 here is CASRVSPSAGELFF. Written as DNA, the CDR3 is TGTGCCAGCAGAGTATCCCCTTCGGCCGGGGAGCTGTTTTTT.

This sequence joins TRBV4-1 and TRBJ2-7, with D perhaps TRBD1 (6 bases). The CDR3 is made up of 14 amino acids. V lost 1 base, J lost 1 base, and 8 bases lay in between. The germline V gene encodes CDR1 MGHRA and CDR2 YSYEKL. CDR3: CASSQADSSYEQYF. The CDR3, as DNA: TGCGCCAGCAGCCAAGCGGACAGTTCCTACGAGCAGTACTTC.

The chain recombines TRBV4-2 with TRBJ2-7; D is possibly TRBD1 (5 bases). This CDR3 is built from 15 residues. V was shortened by 0 bases and J by 0 bases, with 9 bases between the two germline ends. CDR1 is LGHNA, CDR2 YNFKEQ, per germline. CDR3 residues: CASSQDGAPSYEQYF. In DNA, the CDR3 is TGTGCCAGCAGCCAAGATGGGGCACCCTCCTACGAGCAGTACTTC.

The chain carries TRBV7-3 and TRBJ1-1; D gene uncertain. The ends were cut back, 4 bases at V and 3 bases at J, with 9 bases in the middle. Germline CDR1 reads SGHTA; CDR2 reads FQGTGA. The CDR3 is made up of 13 amino acids. In nucleotides, the CDR3 is TGTGCCAGCAGCTCCTCGGGTGACACTGAAGCTTTCTTT. Translated: CASSSSGDTEAFF.

The V call is TRBV7-9, the J call TRBJ2-2, with D possibly TRBD2 on 6 matching bases. CDR3 length: 15 residues. Trimming took off 5 bases at V and 3 bases at J, with 13 bases between the two ends. The germline CDR1 and CDR2 sequences are SEHNR and FQNEAQ (reference sequence). Here the CDR3 DNA reads TGTGCCAGCAGCCCAACCGGGGGTCACACCGGGGAGCTGTTTTTT. This encodes CASSPTGGHTGELFF.

With respect to this clone: This sample includes further DNA sequences coding for the same CDR3. V usage is TRBV18 and J usage is TRBJ1-3; a weak D match, TRBD1 (6 bases). CDR1 is KGHSH and CDR2 is LQKENI in the germline V gene. Trimming stripped 3 bases from V and 0 bases from J, with 15 bases between. The CDR3 has 17 amino acids. The CDR3 reads CASSPRTAASSGNTIYF. The CDR3 DNA follows: TGTGCCAGCTCACCCCGGACAGCAGCATCCTCTGGAAACACCATATATTTT.

This chain links TRBV4-1 with TRBJ1-1; the match to TRBD1 covers 8 bases. The CDR3 has 18 residues. The germline gives CDR1 MGHRA, CDR2 YSYEKL. Trimming cost V 1 base and J 1 base; bases outside gene matches: 11. The CDR3 reads CASSQAVYRGEGNTEAFF. The CDR3 DNA follows: TGCGCCAGCAGCCAAGCTGTATACAGGGGGGAGGGGAACACTGAAGCTTTCTTT.